The present T cell receptor (beta chain) was sequenced within a study of cytomegalovirus exposure and HLA in healthy donors listed by TCRdb under 2017. About the investigation overall: An earlier analysis of some 620 of the donors reported approximately 280 Gb of sequence data and 90 million to 120 million unique TCR beta sequences obtained from about 180 million T cells. An early release that covered about 600 HLA-typed donors contained around 330 gigabases of sequencing data and around 85 million unique TCR sequences. Among the roughly 400 genotyped donors, approximately 81% belonged to the genetic ancestry cluster associated with self-reported Caucasian donors. The study aimed to test whether signatures of past pathogen exposure could be identified by cataloging public T cell receptors. Using immunosequencing, the study profiled T cell repertoires from 500 to 800 subjects and related those repertoires to cytomegalovirus serostatus. A separate validation cohort of roughly 110 different subjects was used in addition to the roughly 670-subject first cohort. To predict cytomegalovirus infection status, the study brought together high-throughput TCR immunosequencing, statistical association of individual TCRs with disease status, and machine learning. To study patterns of TCR occurrence, a later analysis re-analyzed previously published TCR beta repertoires from just over 650 donors and added high-resolution HLA genotyping. The later analysis used no new phenotypic data to find candidate immune exposures, relying instead on TCR beta sequences and their occurrence across donors. To decide whether each TCR beta V gene segment behaved as functional or pseudogenic, an earlier analysis of some 600 of the donors relied on high-throughput TCR beta sequencing. Alongside the repertoire data, information on donor age, sex, ethnicity and CMV serostatus was compiled. Genome-wide SNP genotypes for about three fifths of the 666 donors were used in a later genetic analysis, which treated that subset as a discovery cohort. All discovery cohort repertoires had been generated using a single sequencing platform. HLA typing included class I and class II loci at four-digit resolution. Typing coverage varied by locus: roughly 629-640 donors for A, B, C, DRB1 and DQB1; roughly 510 for DQA1; approximately 610 for DPA1; some 470 for DPB1. Roughly 5 DR-DQ haplotypes were handled as single units for association and clustering, since linkage in the cohort was strong. Among roughly 400 genotyped donors of the cohort, an average of around 250,000 unique TCR beta nucleotide sequences was sequenced per donor, of which about 20% were non-productive.

Libraries came from the immunoSEQ multiplex PCR assay. For the multiplex PCR, a mixture combining 60 forward primers for TCR Vbeta segments and 13 reverse primers for TCR Jbeta segments was used. The CDR3 region of rearranged TCR beta genes was amplified from genomic DNA by a multiplex PCR assay. Amplified TCR beta libraries were sequenced as 87-base-pair reads on the Illumina HiSeq System. As for the original processing: In a later analysis, tens of millions of unique TCR beta chains were counted across the 500 to 850 repertoires, and about 9.9 million of these chains were shared by at least two donors. Raw reads were error-corrected and collapsed into unique sequences by a nearest-neighbor algorithm in which closely related sequences were merged to remove PCR and sequencing errors. CDR3 sequences were aligned to IMGT reference sequences to assign V, D and J gene segments. Each retained sequence needed at least a six-nucleotide match to both a V gene segment and a J gene segment. Rearrangements were classified as productive when the CDR3 lacked stop codons and remained in frame with V and J, and all other rearrangements were classified as non-productive. Following IMGT convention, CDR3 was defined as the stretch from the second conserved V-encoded cysteine to the conserved J-encoded phenylalanine. The earlier analysis of fewer than 750 of the donors excluded sequences that lacked an unambiguous match to a single V gene segment. An earlier analysis of under 750 of the donors called V segments functional above 56.7% productive rearrangements and segregating when the between-donor standard deviation exceeded 5%. A statistical classification framework was built for diagnosing cytomegalovirus status from the catalog of TCR beta chain sequences. A later analysis assigned V and J genes by comparing TCR nucleotide sequences with IMGT/GENE-DB human TR gene sequences. In a later analysis, CDR3 sequences and most-parsimonious VDJ recombination scenarios were assigned using the TCRdist pipeline. In a later analysis, each TCR beta chain was defined by its CDR3 amino acid sequence together with its V-gene family, and reads lacking a unique V-gene family were excluded. A later analysis removed several hundred highly shared, low-generation-probability nucleotide sequences to deal with suspected cross-contamination and a sequencing artifact. For each public chain, a later analysis derived a clonal expansion index from normalized ranks of inferred template counts within each repertoire. A later analysis computed generation probabilities with a VDJ recombination model fitted to out-of-frame rearrangements, and checked the results against IGoR. In a later analysis, TCR-TCR, TCR-HLA and TCR-CMV co-occurrence was scored with hypergeometric tests, and a repertoire-size bias correction was applied to TCR pairs. False discovery rates were estimated in a later analysis by permuting HLA or CMV assignments 20 times. In a later analysis, co-occurring TCRs were grouped using DBSCAN, and TCRdist sequence similarity was added for clustering within HLA-allele-positive subsets. Co-occurrence clustering excluded repertoires with fewer than 30,000 or more than 120,000 public chains, plus five with anomalous nucleotide sharing. This immuneACCESS table, as held by TCRdb, lists in-frame sequences with V and J called but not all clones. Of the missing ones, under half trace to an unresolved V gene in checked studies; the others have no known cause. The DNA gave D and trimming, while V, J and clone size come from that table. The sample table holds 150,000 or so clones, of which about four fifths were seen once. Roughly 2.8% of the sample comes from the top ten.

Points on this clone: Its antigen specificity is not known. Per-nucleotide qualities are absent, and no much larger clonotype sits a single base away.

In total, 600 or so healthy bone marrow donors made up the cohort. At the time of sampling, all cohort members were nominally healthy, though unrecorded immune exposures were likely present. The donor tested CMV seronegative and was one of the 352 seronegative cohort members. A peripheral blood sample was collected from each donor, and TCR beta sequencing was performed on peripheral blood mononuclear cells. Genomic DNA was extracted from the blood cell samples with the Qiagen DNeasy Blood Extraction Kit. Study-wide findings and limitations: According to a later analysis, most CMV-associated TCR beta chains appeared to be HLA-restricted, and the HLA associations seemed to be driven largely by CMV exposure. Immune exposure information for the cohort was limited to CMV serostatus. Three of the identified cytomegalovirus-associated TCR beta chains were confirmed in vitro to be specific for cytomegalovirus antigens. In a later genetic analysis, a missense DCLRE1C variant was associated with V-gene and J-gene trimming of TCR beta chains, and the association was replicated in an independent cohort. In a later genetic analysis, fewer N-insertions in productive TCRs were reported among donors in an Asian-associated ancestry cluster than the roughly 640-donor mean. The study listed approximately 150 TCR beta chains as associated with cytomegalovirus. In a later analysis, HLA-associated TCR beta chains were found to be more clonally expanded and to have lower generation probabilities than equally common non-associated chains. The authors suggested that the approach could potentially be generalized to other disease states and immunological phenotypes. Most TCR sequences were seen in very few donors, while some public TCRs were found in many individuals. Assigning TCR associations to individual alleles was difficult when HLA alleles, especially DR and DQ, strongly co-occurred. A further reported finding was that TCR beta sequences accurately predicted the HLA-A and HLA-B alleles for most subjects in the first cohort. In both the original and validation cohorts, the classifier was reported to diagnose cytomegalovirus status with high specificity and sensitivity. A group of highly shared sequence variants was considered likely to be a technical artifact of the sequencing pipeline. Specific HLA alleles were associated with 15,000 to 20,000 TCR beta sequences at a false discovery rate of 0.05 in a later analysis. Sequencing depth was assumed to be roughly uniform across donors in the presence/absence analyses, though that assumption may not hold. Because counts were too low, approximately 15 rarely observed V segments, including chromosome 9 orphons, were excluded from the earlier analysis of under 650 of the donors. This cohort had only TCR beta chains sequenced, and the lack of alpha or paired-chain data limited which features could be detected. A later analysis found that TCR association rates varied across HLA loci, with DRB1 alleles showing the most associated TCRs and HLA-C alleles the fewest. Correlated functional status among segregating V segments might be attributable to linkage disequilibrium, but an unknown experimental factor could not be ruled out. Because HLA typing was unavailable for some donors at each locus, only the typed subset was used in association tests. Some IMGT-functional V segments, including TRBV6-2 and TRBV6-3, could not be distinguished by the 87-base-pair reads and were therefore excluded. In an earlier analysis of about 550 of the donors, most TCR beta V segments were observed in productive rearrangements about 90% or about 30% of the time, broadly matching IMGT annotations. In a later analysis, several top co-occurrence clusters were reported to appear linked to parvovirus B19, influenza, CMV and Epstein-Barr virus.

Trimming accounts for 0 bases at V and 4 bases at J, while the number of junction bases matched to no gene is 3. The CDR3 has 15 amino acids, counting the end cysteine and phenylalanine. The sequence is cut down to CDR3 DNA, 45 bases in frame from base 1. Taken from the germline V gene, the CDR1 and CDR2 loops are SGHRS and YFSETQ. The material sequenced was PBMCs. The origin of this receptor is a man aged 18 to 30 in good health and CMV-seronegative. Here the chain combines TRBV5-1 and TRBJ1-4, with 7 bases aligning to TRBD1. The nucleotide sequence is TGCGCCAGCAGCTTGGGCGGGACAGTTAATGAAAAACTGTTTTTT. It is translated as CASSLGGTVNEKLFF.